Below, 18 T cell receptor beta chains from the same sample are listed, as sequenced in a study of blood T cell repertoires in COVID-19 (dated by TCRdb to the early 2020s). The library came from the immunoSEQ multiplex PCR assay. TCRdb provides this immuneACCESS table in a form limited to in-frame rearrangements. Some clones are lacking; in checked studies, under half of them reflect an unresolved V gene, and why the rest are absent is not known. The sample table contains over 100,000 clones; only one count was recorded for approximately 87% of them. The ten largest clones represent 18% of the sample. The sample comprised peripheral blood. These receptors originate from a woman aged 55-69 years with acute or convalescent COVID-19.

V usage is TRBV30 and J usage is TRBJ2-5, with D unresolved. Per the germline V gene, CDR1 is GTSNPN and CDR2 is SVGIG (reference sequence). Trimming cost V 8 bases and J 0 bases, with 10 bases left between them. This CDR3 has 12 amino acids. Here the CDR3 DNA reads TGTGCCCGCAGAAACCACCAAGAGACCCAGTACTTC. The encoded protein is CARRNHQETQYF.

This sequence joins TRBV28 and TRBJ1-1, with D possibly matching TRBD1 (5 bases). This CDR3 is 12 amino acids long. Trimming stripped 8 bases from V and 3 bases from J, with 10 bases between. Germline lookup yields CDR1 MDHEN and CDR2 SYDVKM. The chain's CDR3 is CASVGGDTEAFF. CDR3 in DNA: TGTGCCAGCGTCGGAGGGGACACTGAAGCTTTCTTT.

In nucleotides, the CDR3 is TGTGCCAGCAGCCAAGCTCTGAACACTGAAGCTTTCTTT. This encodes CASSQALNTEAFF. This chain connects TRBV3-1 (or the pseudogene TRBV3-2) to TRBJ1-1; no definite D call. CDR1 is LGHDT, CDR2 YNNKEL, per germline (reference sequence). V was pared by 1 base and J by 0 bases, with 3 bases between. This CDR3 has 13 amino acids.

The chain has TRBV2 and TRBJ2-3, with a possible D match to TRBD1 (5 bases). Germline CDR1 and CDR2: SNHLY and FYNNEI. This CDR3 region has 14 residues. V gave up 7 bases and J gave up 4 bases, with 15 bases separating them. CDR3: CASKYRGSADTQYF. The CDR3, as DNA: TGTGCCAGCAAGTATAGGGGTTCGGCAGATACGCAGTATTTT.

The V and J genes are TRBV7-2 and TRBJ1-1; D call uncertain. The length of the CDR3 is 14 residues. The germline gives CDR1 SGHTA, CDR2 FQGNSA. Trimming left V 5 bases short and J 3 bases short, with 13 bases between. This chain's CDR3 is CASSSSRPDTEAFF. The CDR3 coding sequence is TGTGCCAGCAGCAGTAGCCGGCCAGACACTGAAGCTTTCTTT.

Comments on this clone: Other DNA sequences within the sample encode an identical CDR3. As DNA, the CDR3 is TGTGCCAGCAGCTTCTCGGTGAACACTGAAGCTTTCTTT. Its protein product is CASSFSVNTEAFF. This sequence joins TRBV7-2 and TRBJ1-1; D uncertain. Germline-derived CDR1 and CDR2 are SGHTA and FQGNSA. CDR3 length equals 13 residues. V was clipped by 3 bases and J by 0 bases, with 5 bases between them.

This clone has a single count. This chain uses TRBV3-1 (or the pseudogene TRBV3-2) with TRBJ1-1; 9 nucleotides align to TRBD1. After removal of 4 bases from V and 6 bases from J, the junction contained 3 bases not matched to a gene. CDR1 and CDR2 (germline): LGHDT, YNNKEL (reference sequence). CDR3 length: 13 amino acids. CDR3 coding DNA: TGTGCCAGCAGCCGGGGACAGGGCTCTGAAGCTTTCTTT. It codes for CASSRGQGSEAFF.

This chain uses TRBV18 with TRBJ1-1, with D possibly matching TRBD1 (5 bases). The CDR3 is made up of 15 amino acids. Germline V gene lookup returns CDR1 KGHSH and CDR2 LQKENI. Trimming left V 6 bases short and J 4 bases short, with 18 bases between. As DNA, the CDR3 is TGTGCCAGCTCTCTATCGGAGGGGAGTATCACTGAAGCTTTCTTT. Translation: CASSLSEGSITEAFF.

V is TRBV7-2 and J is TRBJ2-7, with a weak D call TRBD2 (6 bases). Germline V gene data show CDR1 as SGHTA and CDR2 as FQGNSA. Trimming took 0 bases from V and 6 from J, leaving 15 bases between them. The CDR3 length is 15 residues. Here the CDR3 reads CASSLAETSSSEQYF. CDR3 bases: TGTGCCAGCAGCTTAGCGGAGACTAGTTCCAGCGAGCAGTACTTC. Using reference TRBV7-2 and TRBJ2-7 for the parts outside the CDR3, the full variable domain is GAGVSQSPSNKVTEKGKDVELRCDPISGHTALYWYRQSLGQGLEFLIYFQGNSAPDKSGLPSDRFSAERTGGSVSTLTIQRTQQEDSAVYLCASSLAETSSSEQYFGPGTRLTVT.

CDR3 bases: TGCGCCAGCAGCCTAAACCCACTGGCAACTAATGAAAAACTGTTTTTT. This translates into CASSLNPLATNEKLFF. V gene TRBV5-1 combines with J gene TRBJ1-4, with D uncertain. With 4 bases removed from V and 0 bases from J, the gap between germline ends came to 13 bases. The germline V gene encodes CDR1 SGHRS and CDR2 YFSETQ. The length of the CDR3 is 16 residues.

This clone has a single count. The rearrangement uses TRBV10-2 and TRBJ1-5; D may be TRBD1 (6 bases). Germline assignment: CDR1 WSHSY and CDR2 SAAADI. There are 13 residues in the CDR3. Trimming took 10 bases from V and 3 from J, leaving 13 bases between them. This CDR3 is CATLRGFNQPQHF. The CDR3, as DNA: TGCGCCACCCTCAGGGGTTTCAATCAGCCCCAGCATTTT.

The chain recombines TRBV12-3 or TRBV12-4 with TRBJ1-5; D call uncertain. The CDR3 length is 13 residues. Deletions cut 2 bases from V and 1 base from J, with 3 bases between. The CDR3 is CASSLSSNQPQHF. In DNA form, the CDR3 reads TGTGCCAGCAGTTTAAGCAGCAATCAGCCCCAGCATTTT.

The CDR3 loop reads CASSVTGRGEQFF. For the CDR3, the DNA is TGTGCCAGCTCAGTGACAGGGCGGGGTGAGCAGTTCTTC. The chain is built from TRBV18 and TRBJ2-1; D perhaps matches TRBD1 (7 bases). With 5 bases removed from V and 9 bases from J, the gap between germline ends came to 14 bases. The V gene's germline CDR1 is KGHSH and CDR2 LQKENI. The CDR3 is 13 amino acids.

This clone was seen more than once but under ten times. The chain combines TRBV28 with TRBJ1-6; TRBD1 aligns across 8 bases. With 5 bases clipped from V and 9 bases from J, the junction kept 9 bases outside the gene matches. CDR1 and CDR2 (germline): MDHEN, SYDVKM. The CDR3 is made up of 15 amino acids. The CDR3 here is CASSPSDRDVSPLHF. The CDR3 nucleotides read TGTGCCAGCAGTCCGTCGGACAGGGATGTTTCACCCCTCCACTTT.

The rearrangement links TRBV24-1 to TRBJ2-1, with D perhaps TRBD1 (6 bases). The V gene's germline CDR1 is KGHDR and CDR2 SFDVKD. The length of the CDR3 is 16 residues. Trimming removed 3 bases from V and 3 bases from J, with 14 bases in between. CDR3 protein: CATSDPSLDSYNEQFF. CDR3 nucleotide sequence: TGTGCCACCAGTGATCCCAGCCTGGACAGCTACAATGAGCAGTTCTTC.

The table lists this clone with a few counts. The chain carries TRBV30 and TRBJ1-5, with no clear D. Trimming removed 4 bases at V and 2 bases at J, with 9 bases between. The germline gives CDR1 GTSNPN, CDR2 SVGIG (reference sequence). The CDR3 length is 13 residues. The chain's CDR3 is CAWTEGGNQPQHF. DNA for the CDR3: TGTGCCTGGACAGAGGGAGGCAATCAGCCCCAGCATTTT.

This chain connects TRBV12-3 or TRBV12-4 to TRBJ1-2; D possibly corresponds to TRBD1 (5 bases). CDR3 length: 11 amino acids. Trimming shortened V by 6 bases and J by 10 bases, and 12 bases separated the two germline ends. CDR3 in DNA: TGTGCCAGCAGCCGCCGGGACTCCTACACCTTC. This codes for CASSRRDSYTF.

The J gene is TRBJ1-2, the V gene TRBV7-2, with D tentatively TRBD1 (5 bases). Germline assignment: CDR1 SGHTA and CDR2 FQGNSA. The germline V and J ends were trimmed by 1 base and 4 bases, with 13 bases remaining between them. The CDR3 loop spans 15 amino acids. CDR3 region: CASSLVRGGGYGYTF. The CDR3 bases are TGTGCCAGCAGCTTAGTTCGGGGGGGAGGCTATGGCTACACCTTC.